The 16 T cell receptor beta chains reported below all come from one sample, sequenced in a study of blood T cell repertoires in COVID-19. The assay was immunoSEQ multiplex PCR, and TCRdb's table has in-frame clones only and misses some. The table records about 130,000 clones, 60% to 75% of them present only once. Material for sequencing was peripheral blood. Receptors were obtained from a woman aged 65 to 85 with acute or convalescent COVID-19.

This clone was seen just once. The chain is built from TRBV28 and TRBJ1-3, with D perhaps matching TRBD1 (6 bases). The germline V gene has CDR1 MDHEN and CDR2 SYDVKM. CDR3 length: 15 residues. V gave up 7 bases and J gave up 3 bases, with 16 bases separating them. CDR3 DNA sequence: TGTGCCAGCACCCCCTTACAGGGTAGTGGAAACACCATATATTTT. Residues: CASTPLQGSGNTIYF.

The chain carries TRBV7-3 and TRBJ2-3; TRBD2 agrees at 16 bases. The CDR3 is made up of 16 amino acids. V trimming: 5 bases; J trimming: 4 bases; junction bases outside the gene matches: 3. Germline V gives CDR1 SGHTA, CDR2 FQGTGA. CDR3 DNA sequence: TGTGCCAGCAGCCCCGGGACTAGCGGGAGGGCAGATACGCAGTATTTT. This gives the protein CASSPGTSGRADTQYF.

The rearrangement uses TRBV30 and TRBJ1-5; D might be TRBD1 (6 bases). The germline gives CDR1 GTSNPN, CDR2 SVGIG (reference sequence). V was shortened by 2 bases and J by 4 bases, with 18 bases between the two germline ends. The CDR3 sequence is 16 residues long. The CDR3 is CAWSFSGTPINQPQHF. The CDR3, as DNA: TGTGCCTGGAGTTTCTCCGGGACACCTATTAATCAGCCCCAGCATTTT. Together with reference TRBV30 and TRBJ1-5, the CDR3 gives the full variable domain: SQTIHQWPATLVQPVGSPLSLECTVEGTSNPNLYWYRQAAGRGLQLLFYSVGIGQISSEVPQNLSASRPQDRQFILSSKKLLLSDSGFYLCAWSFSGTPINQPQHFGDGTRLSIL.

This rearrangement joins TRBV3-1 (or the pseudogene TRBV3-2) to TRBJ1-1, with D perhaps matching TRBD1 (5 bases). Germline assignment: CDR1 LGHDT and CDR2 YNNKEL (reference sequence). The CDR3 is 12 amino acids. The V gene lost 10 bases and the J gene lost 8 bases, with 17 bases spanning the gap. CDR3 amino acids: CATKDLTGEAFF. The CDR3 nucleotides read TGTGCCACCAAGGACCTCACAGGCGAAGCTTTCTTT.

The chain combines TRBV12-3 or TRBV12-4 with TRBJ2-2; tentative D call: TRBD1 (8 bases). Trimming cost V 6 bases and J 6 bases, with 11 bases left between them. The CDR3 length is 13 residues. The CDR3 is CASRQGGAGELFF. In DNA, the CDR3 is TGTGCCAGCAGACAGGGGGGGGCCGGGGAGCTGTTTTTT.

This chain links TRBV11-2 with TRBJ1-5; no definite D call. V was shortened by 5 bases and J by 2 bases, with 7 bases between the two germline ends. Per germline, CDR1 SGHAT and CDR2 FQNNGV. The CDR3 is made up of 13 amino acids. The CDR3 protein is CASSPGGNQPQHF. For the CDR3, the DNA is TGTGCCAGCAGCCCCGGGGGCAATCAGCCCCAGCATTTT.

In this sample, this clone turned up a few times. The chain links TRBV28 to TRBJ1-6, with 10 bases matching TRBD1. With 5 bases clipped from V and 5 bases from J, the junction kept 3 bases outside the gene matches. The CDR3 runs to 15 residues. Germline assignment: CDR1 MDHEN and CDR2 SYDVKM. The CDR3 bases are TGTGCCAGCAGTCAGACAGGGGGCAATAATTCACCCCTCCACTTT. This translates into CASSQTGGNNSPLHF.

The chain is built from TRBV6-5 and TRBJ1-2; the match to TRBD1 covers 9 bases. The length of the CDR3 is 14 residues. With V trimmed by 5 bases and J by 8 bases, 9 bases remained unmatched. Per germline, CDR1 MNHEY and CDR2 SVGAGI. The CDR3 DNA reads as TGTGCCAGCAGTAAGGGACAGGGAATCAACGGCTACACCTTC. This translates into CASSKGQGINGYTF.

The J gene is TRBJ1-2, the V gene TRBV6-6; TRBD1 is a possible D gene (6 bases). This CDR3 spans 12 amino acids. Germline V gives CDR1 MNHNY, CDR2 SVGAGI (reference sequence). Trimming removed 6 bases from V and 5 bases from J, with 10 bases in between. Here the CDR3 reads CASSSTGYGYTF. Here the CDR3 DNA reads TGTGCCAGCAGCTCCACAGGGTATGGCTACACCTTC.

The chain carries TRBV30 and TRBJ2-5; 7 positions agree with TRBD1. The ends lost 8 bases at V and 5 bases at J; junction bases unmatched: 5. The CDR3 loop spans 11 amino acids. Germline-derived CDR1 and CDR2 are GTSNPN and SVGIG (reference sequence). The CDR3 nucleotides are TGTGCCCGACAGGGTGGGGAGACCCAGTACTTC. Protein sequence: CARQGGETQYF.

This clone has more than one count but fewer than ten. Written as DNA, the CDR3 is TGTGCCATCAGTGAGTTTCAGGGGTCCTACGAGCAGTACTTC. It is translated as CAISEFQGSYEQYF. J is TRBJ2-7 and V is TRBV10-3; tentatively, D is TRBD1 (6 bases). Trimming pared 1 base from V and 1 base from J, leaving 8 bases between. The CDR3 loop spans 14 amino acids. Per the germline V gene, CDR1 is ENHRY and CDR2 is SYGVKD.

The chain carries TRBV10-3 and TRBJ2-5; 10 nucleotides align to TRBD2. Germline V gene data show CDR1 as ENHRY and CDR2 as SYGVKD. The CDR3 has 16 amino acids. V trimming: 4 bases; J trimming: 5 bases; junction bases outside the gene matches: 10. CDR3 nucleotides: TGTGCCATCAGTGGTAGCGGGGGGTCGCGTGGGGAGACCCAGTACTTC. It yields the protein CAISGSGGSRGETQYF.

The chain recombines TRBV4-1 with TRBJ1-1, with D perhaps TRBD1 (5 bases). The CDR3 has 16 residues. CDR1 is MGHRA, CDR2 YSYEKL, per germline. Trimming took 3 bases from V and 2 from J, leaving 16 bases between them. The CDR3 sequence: CASSQATFRVNTEAFF. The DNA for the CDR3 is TGCGCCAGCAGCCAGGCAACATTCAGGGTAAACACTGAAGCTTTCTTT.

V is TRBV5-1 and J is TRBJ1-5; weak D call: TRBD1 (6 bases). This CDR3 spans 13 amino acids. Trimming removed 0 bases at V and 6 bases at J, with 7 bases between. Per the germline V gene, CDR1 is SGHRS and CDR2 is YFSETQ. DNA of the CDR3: TGCGCCAGCAGCTTGGAGGGGGTTCAGCCCCAGCATTTT. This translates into CASSLEGVQPQHF.

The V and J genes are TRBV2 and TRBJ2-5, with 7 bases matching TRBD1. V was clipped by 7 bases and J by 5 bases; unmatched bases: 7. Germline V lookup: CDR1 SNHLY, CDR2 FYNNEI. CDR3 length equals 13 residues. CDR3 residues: CASKRGPRETQYF. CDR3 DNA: TGTGCCAGCAAAAGGGGGCCCAGGGAGACCCAGTACTTC.

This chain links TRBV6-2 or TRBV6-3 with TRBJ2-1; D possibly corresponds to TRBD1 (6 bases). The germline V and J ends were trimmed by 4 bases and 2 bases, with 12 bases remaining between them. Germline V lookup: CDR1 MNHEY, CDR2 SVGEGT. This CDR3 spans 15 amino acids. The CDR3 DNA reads TGTGCCAGCAGTTGGTCAGGGGCCCCCTACAATGAGCAGTTCTTC. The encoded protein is CASSWSGAPYNEQFF.